The 24 T cell receptor beta chains below come from one sample, sequenced in a study of cytomegalovirus exposure and HLA in healthy donors. PCR primers comprised 60 Vbeta and 13 Jbeta primers. TCRdb's copy holds only in-frame clones and misses some; the assay was immunoSEQ multiplex PCR. The data contain under 200,000 clones, around 77% of them seen just once; the ten biggest clones take up around 2%. Sequenced material: PBMCs. Receptors were obtained from a man in his fifties in good health and CMV-seropositive.

CDR3 sequence reads: CASSLTGQNTGELFF. CDR3 DNA: TGTGCCAGCAGTTTGACAGGACAAAACACCGGGGAGCTGTTTTTT. The rearrangement uses TRBV2 and TRBJ2-2, with D possibly matching TRBD1 (6 bases). The V end lost 5 bases, the J end lost 2 bases, and 12 bases lay between the germline ends. The CDR3 spans 15 residues. CDR1 and CDR2 from the germline V gene are SNHLY and FYNNEI.

The J gene is TRBJ1-5, the V gene TRBV4-3, with D possibly being TRBD1 (6 bases). Germline lookup yields CDR1 LGHNA and CDR2 YSLEER. V was clipped by 4 bases and J by 4 bases, with 11 bases between them. The CDR3 contains 14 residues. The CDR3 loop reads CASSRETGNQPQHF. In DNA form, the CDR3 reads TGCGCCAGCAGCCGGGAAACAGGGAATCAGCCCCAGCATTTT.

The gene calls are TRBV27 and TRBJ1-4; weak D call: TRBD1 (6 bases). The CDR3 totals 16 residues. Germline CDR1 reads MNHEY; CDR2 reads SMNVEV (reference sequence). Trimming cost V 5 bases and J 1 base, with 14 bases left between them. CDR3 loop: CASSTNLRGTNEKLFF. The CDR3 coding sequence is TGTGCCAGCAGTACAAACCTCAGGGGAACTAATGAAAAACTGTTTTTT.

This rearrangement joins TRBV15 to TRBJ2-5; TRBD1 agrees at 8 bases. V gave up 0 bases and J gave up 0 bases; unmatched junction bases: 9. The germline V gene has CDR1 LNHNV and CDR2 YYDKDF (reference sequence). This CDR3 contains 18 residues. The CDR3 DNA sequence: TGTGCCACCAGCAGAGATGGTTTAGGGACAGGCTACCAAGAGACCCAGTACTTC. Translation: CATSRDGLGTGYQETQYF.

V and J are TRBV7-8 and TRBJ1-4; a possible D gene is TRBD1 (5 bases). The germline CDR1 and CDR2 sequences are SGHVS and FQNEAQ. This CDR3 has 14 amino acids. Trimming cost V 8 bases and J 7 bases, with 17 bases left between them. For the CDR3, the DNA is TGTGCCAGCCGCCATCGAGAAGGGGCTGAAAAACTGTTTTTT. Translation: CASRHREGAEKLFF.

In its sample, this clone was seen a few times. This sequence joins TRBV10-2 and TRBJ2-1; weak D call: TRBD2 (6 bases). V lost 3 bases to trimming and J lost 1 base, with 13 bases between them. Germline V CDR1 and CDR2: WSHSY, SAAADI. CDR3 size: 16 residues. The CDR3 nucleotides read TGCGCCAGCAGTGATTGGGCGGGGAAATCCTACAATGAGCAGTTCTTC. Amino acid sequence: CASSDWAGKSYNEQFF.

The chain employs TRBV5-4 and TRBJ2-1; 8 bases fit TRBD2. CDR1 SGHNT and CDR2 YYREEE come from the germline V gene (reference sequence). The CDR3 has 16 amino acids. V dropped 4 bases and J dropped 2; count of bases not matched to a gene: 8. CDR3 sequence reads: CASSKTSGGAYNEQFF. CDR3 sequence (DNA): TGTGCCAGCAGCAAGACAAGCGGGGGCGCCTACAATGAGCAGTTCTTC.

This chain uses TRBV18 with TRBJ1-2, with TRBD1 as a possible D gene (6 bases). Germline CDR1 and CDR2: KGHSH and LQKENI. The CDR3 has 14 amino acids. V dropped 3 bases and J dropped 4 bases, with 12 bases sitting between them. Here the CDR3 DNA reads TGTGCCAGCTCACCCGGACAGTCATTCTATGGCTACACCTTC. Translating gives CASSPGQSFYGYTF.

The rearrangement joins TRBV5-1 to TRBJ2-5; D might be TRBD2 (5 bases). Between the trimmed V and J ends, which lost 4 bases and 4 bases, there was a span of 11 bases. Germline V gives CDR1 SGHRS, CDR2 YFSETQ. The CDR3 contains 13 residues. In nucleotides, the CDR3 is TGCGCCAGCAGCGGTCCGGGGTTAGAGACCCAGTACTTC. Translation gives CASSGPGLETQYF. Variable domain in full (rest from reference TRBV5-1 and TRBJ2-5): KAGVTQTPRYLIKTRGQQVTLSCSPISGHRSVSWYQQTPGQGLQFLFEYFSETQRNKGNFPGRFSGRQFSNSRSEMNVSTLELGDSALYLCASSGPGLETQYFGPGTRLLVL.

This clone has only one observation. The chain joins TRBV5-1 to TRBJ2-7; 8 bases are shared with TRBD1. The CDR3 contains 14 residues. After removal of 3 bases from V and 4 bases from J, the junction contained 6 bases not matched to a gene. Germline CDR1 reads SGHRS; CDR2 reads YFSETQ. The CDR3 here is CASSSGTGMYEQYF. CDR3 nucleotide sequence: TGCGCCAGCAGCTCCGGGACAGGCATGTACGAGCAGTACTTC.

This CDR3 is CASQGTGSYNEQFF. CDR3 sequence (DNA): TGTGCCTCACAAGGGACAGGGTCCTACAATGAGCAGTTCTTC. This rearrangement joins TRBV10-3 to TRBJ2-1, with TRBD1 identical over 9 bases. The germline gives CDR1 ENHRY, CDR2 SYGVKD. The CDR3 loop spans 14 amino acids. J was trimmed by 1 base and V by 11 bases; bases with no gene match: 6.

This rearrangement joins TRBV19 to TRBJ1-5; the match to TRBD1 covers 7 bases. Germline CDR1 is LNHDA and CDR2 is SQIVND (reference sequence). After removal of 6 bases from V and 2 bases from J, the junction contained 4 bases not matched to a gene. The CDR3 runs to 14 residues. For the CDR3, the DNA is TGTGCCAGTAGCGACAGGGCCCGCAATCAGCCCCAGCATTTT. Amino acid sequence: CASSDRARNQPQHF.

V is TRBV6-5 and J is TRBJ1-3; D gene unclear. CDR1 is MNHEY, CDR2 SVGAGI, per germline. Trimming removed 5 bases from V and 4 bases from J, with 9 bases in between. The CDR3 totals 13 residues. This CDR3 is CASSHPEGNTIYF. The CDR3 nucleotides read TGTGCCAGCAGTCATCCGGAGGGAAACACCATATATTTT.

The sample holds one count of this clone. The chain recombines TRBV28 with TRBJ1-4, with D unclear. Germline loops: CDR1 MDHEN, CDR2 SYDVKM. V was clipped by 3 bases and J by 5 bases, with 13 bases between them. This CDR3 has 15 residues. The CDR3 coding sequence is TGTGCCAGCAGTTTTAGTGTGGCGGCAAATGAAAAACTGTTTTTT. Encoded protein: CASSFSVAANEKLFF. The whole variable domain, filled in from reference TRBV28 and TRBJ1-4, reads DVKVTQSSRYLVKRTGEKVFLECVQDMDHENMFWYRQDPGLGLRLIYFSYDVKMKEKGDIPEGYSVSREKKERFSLILESASTNQTSMYLCASSFSVAANEKLFFGSGTQLSVL.

J is TRBJ2-3 and V is TRBV4-2; 10 positions match TRBD1. CDR3 length: 16 residues. CDR1 and CDR2 (germline): LGHNA, YNFKEQ. V trimming: 3 bases; J trimming: 3 bases; junction bases outside the gene matches: 6. CDR3 protein: CASSQGTGDWTDTQYF. The CDR3 nucleotides read TGTGCCAGCAGCCAGGGGACAGGGGATTGGACAGATACGCAGTATTTT.

The J gene is TRBJ2-5, the V gene TRBV5-1; 7 nucleotides line up with TRBD2. The CDR3 length is 16 residues. V lost 0 bases and J lost 2; bases outside the gene matches: 7. Germline V gene sequence: CDR1 SGHRS, CDR2 YFSETQ. CDR3 region: CASSLVPSGGQETQYF. The DNA for the CDR3 is TGCGCCAGCAGCTTGGTCCCTTCGGGGGGTCAAGAGACCCAGTACTTC.

This clone was seen once. V usage is TRBV7-6 and J usage is TRBJ2-7; tentatively, D is TRBD2 (5 bases). CDR3 length equals 14 residues. The germline gives CDR1 SGHVS, CDR2 FNYEAQ. V lost 4 bases and J 3 bases, leaving 13 bases between the germline ends. CDR3 in DNA: TGTGCCAGCAGCTATACCGGGAAAAACTACGAGCAGTACTTC. It yields the protein CASSYTGKNYEQYF.

J is TRBJ1-2 and V is TRBV5-4, with TRBD1 identical over 8 bases. V lost 3 bases to trimming and J lost 1 base; unmatched junction nucleotides: 14. Germline CDR1 SGHNT, CDR2 YYREEE (reference sequence). The CDR3 is 18 amino acids. CDR3 sequence (DNA): TGTGCCAGCAGCTCATCCGGGACAGGCGAGGGGAGTAACTATGGCTACACCTTC. Its protein is CASSSSGTGEGSNYGYTF.

J is TRBJ2-7 and V is TRBV6-5; 7 positions agree with TRBD2. The J segment lost 2 bases and the V segment lost 2 bases, leaving 6 bases of the junction unmatched. Germline CDR1 and CDR2: MNHEY and SVGAGI. There are 15 residues in the CDR3. The CDR3 DNA reads TGTGCCAGCAGTTACGCTTTGGGGGGGGCCTACGAGCAGTACTTC. This sequence encodes CASSYALGGAYEQYF.

J is TRBJ2-3 and V is TRBV25-1, with 10 bases lining up with TRBD2. Germline lookup yields CDR1 MGHDK and CDR2 SYGVNS. After removal of 6 bases from V and 1 base from J, the junction contained 7 bases not matched to a gene. The CDR3 is made up of 16 amino acids. The CDR3 DNA reads TGTGCCAGCAGGAAATTAGCGGGGGGACGCACAGATACGCAGTATTTT. Protein sequence: CASRKLAGGRTDTQYF.

J is TRBJ2-6 and V is TRBV7-3, with a possible D match to TRBD1 (5 bases). CDR3 size: 15 residues. Trimming left V 5 bases short and J 0 bases short, with 8 bases between. CDR1 and CDR2 from the germline V gene are SGHTA and FQGTGA. The CDR3 DNA reads TGTGCCAGCAGCCTAGACAGCTCTGGGGCCAACGTCCTGACTTTC. Its protein is CASSLDSSGANVLTF. The full variable domain, in which reference TRBV7-3 and TRBJ2-6 provide the parts outside the CDR3, is GAGVSQTPSNKVTEKGKYVELRCDPISGHTALYWYRQSLGQGPEFLIYFQGTGAADDSGLPNDRFFAVRPEGSVSTLKIQRTERGDSAVYLCASSLDSSGANVLTFGAGSRLTVL.

In nucleotides, the CDR3 is TGTGCCAGCAGTTTGGAGCGGCCAACCTACAATGAGCAGTTCTTC. Translation gives CASSLERPTYNEQFF. The rearrangement joins TRBV27 to TRBJ2-1, with D tentatively TRBD2 (5 bases). V was pared by 3 bases and J by 2 bases, with 11 bases between. Per the germline V gene, CDR1 is MNHEY and CDR2 is SMNVEV (reference sequence). This CDR3 comprises 15 residues.

In the case of this clone: The junction differs from germline at one of its ends, possibly a read error. The sample holds other DNA sequences that translate to the same CDR3. The CDR3 DNA reads TGCGCCAGCAGTGAAATCAGGGGACAGGGGAGCTCTGGGGCCAACGTCCTGACTTTC. It yields the protein CASSEIRGQGSSGANVLTF. This sequence joins TRBV6-4 and TRBJ2-6; 10 bases are shared with TRBD1. The CDR3 length is 19 residues. CDR1 and CDR2 (germline): MRHNA, SNTAGT.

The chain employs TRBV15 and TRBJ2-5; TRBD1 matches at 7 bases. Trimming cost V 2 bases and J 2 bases; bases outside gene matches: 14. CDR1 is LNHNV, CDR2 YYDKDF, per germline (reference sequence). The CDR3 sequence is 18 residues long. The CDR3: CATSRLISTGTPQETQYF. The CDR3 DNA reads TGTGCCACCAGCAGACTAATATCGACAGGGACCCCACAAGAGACCCAGTACTTC.